These 30 T cell receptor beta chains share one sample of origin, sequenced in a study of T cells after yellow fever vaccination. One entry per CDR3 protein, called by TCRdb with MiXCR from the 5' RACE reads. Of hundreds of thousands of distinct CDR3 sequences detected, around an eighth appear once; the ten largest clones hold around 14%. Sequencing used PBMCs, obtained on the day of the yellow fever booster vaccination. The receptors come from a man aged 30-40 years who received the YFV17D yellow fever vaccine.

CDR3 loop: CASRRSGGNEQYF. CDR3 DNA: TGTGCCAGCAGGAGAAGCGGGGGGAACGAGCAGTACTTC. V and J are TRBV12-3 or TRBV12-4 and TRBJ2-7; 9 bases are a match to TRBD2. The CDR3 covers 13 residues. The J segment lost 5 bases and the V segment lost 6 bases, leaving 5 bases of the junction unmatched.

This clonotype showed up just a few times. This chain links TRBV24-1 with TRBJ2-1; D is undetermined. This CDR3 contains 14 residues. The V gene's germline CDR1 is KGHDR and CDR2 SFDVKD. V lost 2 bases to trimming and J lost 8 bases, with 12 bases between them. CDR3 DNA sequence: TGTGCCACCAGTGATTCCGGGTCCGGATATGAGCAGTTCTTC. Its translation: CATSDSGSGYEQFF.

The V and J genes are TRBV15 and TRBJ2-4; D is uncertain. Germline V lookup: CDR1 LNHNV, CDR2 YYDKDF (reference sequence). CDR3 length: 16 residues. Trimming shortened V by 4 bases and J by 2 bases, and 15 bases separated the two germline ends. CDR3 residues: CATSNPVGWTKNIQYF. Here the CDR3 DNA reads TGTGCCACCAGCAATCCGGTGGGGTGGACCAAAAACATTCAGTACTTC. Variable domain in full (rest from reference TRBV15 and TRBJ2-4): DAMVIQNPRYQVTQFGKPVTLSCSQTLNHNVMYWYQQKSSQAPKLLFHYYDKDFNNEADTPDNFQSRRPNTSFCFLDIRSPGLGDTAMYLCATSNPVGWTKNIQYFGAGTRLSVL.

V is TRBV11-2 and J is TRBJ2-1; a possible D gene is TRBD2 (5 bases). Deletions cut 3 bases from V and 10 bases from J, with 10 bases between. The CDR3 has 12 residues. Per the germline V gene, CDR1 is SGHAT and CDR2 is FQNNGV. The CDR3 is CASSFPGGEQFF. In DNA form, the CDR3 reads TGTGCCAGCAGCTTCCCCGGCGGGGAGCAGTTCTTC.

This clonotype turned up a few times. The rearrangement joins TRBV6-6 to TRBJ2-7; D unclear. Germline V gene sequence: CDR1 MNHNY, CDR2 SVGAGI (reference sequence). Trimming took off 8 bases at V and 1 base at J, with 12 bases between the two ends. This CDR3 is 13 amino acids long. The CDR3 reads CASRGDGSYEQYF. CDR3 bases: TGTGCCAGCCGTGGAGACGGGTCCTACGAGCAGTACTTC.

This clonotype was found a few times. V gene TRBV27 combines with J gene TRBJ2-3; TRBD1 is a possible D gene (6 bases). Germline CDR1 and CDR2: MNHEY and SMNVEV (reference sequence). V lost 6 bases and J lost 4, with 23 bases in between. The CDR3 runs to 17 residues. CDR3: CASRIEGTMGIADTQYF. The CDR3 DNA reads as TGTGCCAGCAGAATAGAGGGGACAATGGGAATAGCAGATACGCAGTATTTT.

As DNA, the CDR3 is TGTGCCAGCAGTGACAGGAATAATTCACCCCTCCACTTT. It encodes CASSDRNNSPLHF. This chain joins TRBV7-3 and TRBJ1-6, with D perhaps matching TRBD1 (6 bases). With 6 bases removed from V and 5 bases from J, the gap between germline ends came to 8 bases. The CDR3 has 13 amino acids. Germline lookup yields CDR1 SGHTA and CDR2 FQGTGA.

Written as DNA, the CDR3 is TGTGCCAGCAGCGTCCACGTGTACAATGAGCAGTTCTTC. Translation: CASSVHVYNEQFF. V usage is TRBV9 and J usage is TRBJ2-1; D is unresolved. Per the germline V gene, CDR1 is SGDLS and CDR2 is YYNGEE. This CDR3 has 13 residues. The V gene lost 2 bases and the J gene lost 4 bases, with 7 bases spanning the gap.

This clonotype appeared a few times. V gene TRBV12-3 or TRBV12-4 combines with J gene TRBJ2-3, with 11 bases that match TRBD2. The CDR3 contains 17 residues. V lost 6 bases to trimming and J lost 5 bases; unmatched junction nucleotides: 13. Written as DNA, the CDR3 is TGTGCCAGCAGCTCCCCCCTCTTAGCGGGAGGGCAAGATACGCAGTATTTT. Its protein product is CASSSPLLAGGQDTQYF.

This clonotype was seen many times. This chain joins TRBV27 and TRBJ2-1, with 9 nucleotides matching TRBD2. The CDR3 has 15 amino acids. Germline V gene lookup returns CDR1 MNHEY and CDR2 SMNVEV (reference sequence). V lost 0 bases, J lost 8 bases, and 5 bases stayed unmatched. CDR3 in amino acids: CASSLSASGNHEQFF. The CDR3 DNA is TGTGCCAGCAGTTTATCGGCTAGCGGGAATCATGAGCAGTTCTTC.

The chain is built from TRBV12-3 or TRBV12-4 and TRBJ1-3; D may be TRBD1 (5 bases). This CDR3 has 15 amino acids. The ends were cut back, 9 bases at V and 3 bases at J, with 18 bases in the middle. The CDR3 nucleotides are TGTGCCAGAAGGGCCGGGAGGGGCGGTGGAAACACCATATATTTT. Translated: CARRAGRGGGNTIYF.

This rearrangement joins TRBV27 to TRBJ2-5, with D tentatively TRBD1 (6 bases). The CDR3 extends over 15 amino acids. CDR1 and CDR2 from the germline V gene are MNHEY and SMNVEV (reference sequence). V shed 6 bases and J shed 3 bases, with 17 bases lying between them. The CDR3 DNA follows: TGTGCCAGCAGCGTCATCGGAGGACAGAAAGAGACCCAGTACTTC. Its translation is CASSVIGGQKETQYF.

The rearrangement links TRBV20-1 to TRBJ2-4; possible D gene TRBD1, 5 bases. Germline V gives CDR1 DFQATT, CDR2 SNEGSKA (reference sequence). This CDR3 comprises 14 residues. V was pared by 6 bases and J by 5 bases, with 17 bases between. CDR3 amino acids: CSAHGQNAQNIQYF. CDR3 nucleotides: TGCAGTGCCCACGGACAAAACGCACAAAACATTCAGTACTTC.

The V call is TRBV10-2, the J call TRBJ2-2; 8 positions match TRBD2. Germline CDR1 and CDR2: WSHSY and SAAADI. This CDR3 spans 16 amino acids. V lost 7 bases and J lost 6; bases outside the gene matches: 13. The CDR3 protein is CASTAESGSVPGELFF. In nucleotides, the CDR3 is TGCGCCAGCACCGCGGAGAGCGGGAGTGTTCCCGGGGAGCTGTTTTTT.

This chain connects TRBV20-1 to TRBJ2-1; the match to TRBD2 covers 8 bases. There are 14 residues in the CDR3. Germline loops: CDR1 DFQATT, CDR2 SNEGSKA (reference sequence). The CDR3 DNA follows: TGCTGCGGCGTCCTGGCGGGGGGCTCGGCGCAGCAGTTCTTC. Its protein is CCGVLAGGSAQQFF.

The chain links TRBV30 to TRBJ2-3, with 11 bases identical to TRBD2. Germline trimming cut 3 bases from V and 3 bases from J; bases unmatched to any gene: 5. Germline loops: CDR1 GTSNPN, CDR2 SVGIG (reference sequence). This CDR3 is built from 15 residues. The CDR3 is CAWSEGLAATDTQYF. The CDR3 coding sequence is TGTGCCTGGAGCGAGGGACTAGCGGCGACAGATACGCAGTATTTT.

The V call is TRBV7-6, the J call TRBJ1-1; D is unresolved. Germline assignment: CDR1 SGHVS and CDR2 FNYEAQ. CDR3 length equals 11 residues. The V and J ends lost 5 bases and 6 bases respectively, with 7 bases between them. This CDR3 reads CASSGGSEAFF. As DNA, the CDR3 is TGTGCCAGCAGCGGAGGCTCTGAAGCTTTCTTT.

This chain joins TRBV4-2 and TRBJ1-3; D ambiguous. CDR1 is LGHNA, CDR2 YNFKEQ, per germline. V was pared by 3 bases and J by 0 bases, with 3 bases between. The CDR3 length is 13 residues. The CDR3 is CASSHLSGNTIYF. In DNA, the CDR3 is TGTGCCAGCAGCCACCTCTCTGGAAACACCATATATTTT.

The chain uses TRBV7-3 and TRBJ2-7; 10 bases align to TRBD2. V trimming: 5 bases; J trimming: 7 bases; junction bases outside the gene matches: 11. Germline-derived CDR1 and CDR2 are SGHTA and FQGTGA. CDR3 length: 15 amino acids. Written as DNA, the CDR3 is TGTGCCAGCAGCCACTTACTAGCGGGATTCGAAGAGCAGTACTTC. It yields the protein CASSHLLAGFEEQYF.

The rearrangement links TRBV11-2 to TRBJ2-5; 7 bases are a match to TRBD2. Germline CDR1 is SGHAT and CDR2 is FQNNGV. This CDR3 region has 13 residues. The V segment lost 4 bases and the J segment 4 bases; nucleotides outside the gene matches: 3. CDR3 sequence reads: CASSWEGRETQYF. DNA for the CDR3: TGTGCCAGCAGCTGGGAGGGGCGAGAGACCCAGTACTTC.

V usage is TRBV7-9 and J usage is TRBJ2-5, with 11 nucleotides matching TRBD2. Germline V lookup: CDR1 SEHNR, CDR2 FQNEAQ (reference sequence). This CDR3 has 15 amino acids. J lost 4 bases, V lost 7 bases, and 8 bases had no gene match. The CDR3 loop reads CASKPGLAVTETQYF. CDR3 in DNA: TGTGCCAGCAAACCGGGACTAGCGGTCACAGAGACCCAGTACTTC. Supplemented by reference TRBV7-9 and TRBJ2-5, the full variable domain reads DTGVSQNPRHKITKRGQNVTFRCDPISEHNRLYWYRQTLGQGPEFLTYFQNEAQLEKSRLLSDRFSAERPKGSFSTLEIQRTEQGDSAMYLCASKPGLAVTETQYFGPGTRLLVL.

This clonotype was seen more than once but under ten times. A junction end diverges from the germline sequence, so it may reflect a read error. J is TRBJ2-5 and V is TRBV7-2; 7 bases are shared with TRBD1. This CDR3 is 16 amino acids long. Germline loops: CDR1 SGHTA, CDR2 FQGNSA. CDR3 loop: CASSSFGTDRREAQYF. In DNA, the CDR3 is TGTGCCAGCAGCTCCTTCGGGACAGATAGGAGAGAGGCCCAGTACTTC.

Ten or more counts support this clonotype. The rearrangement links TRBV4-2 to TRBJ2-2; 7 nucleotides match TRBD1. This CDR3 is built from 15 residues. Germline CDR1 and CDR2: LGHNA and YNFKEQ. Trimming took 4 bases from V and 1 from J; bases not matched to a gene: 3. In DNA, the CDR3 is TGTGCCAGCAGCCTCCGGGACAGGAACACCGGGGAGCTGTTTTTT. This gives the protein CASSLRDRNTGELFF.

The chain joins TRBV6-5 to TRBJ2-5, with D unresolved. This CDR3 has 14 amino acids. V shed 0 bases and J shed 2 bases, with 7 bases lying between them. Germline CDR1 MNHEY, CDR2 SVGAGI. The DNA for the CDR3 is TGTGCCAGCAGTTACTCGGTAGTACAAGAGACCCAGTACTTC. The encoded protein is CASSYSVVQETQYF.

This clonotype was picked up many times. The V call is TRBV12-3 or TRBV12-4, the J call TRBJ2-1; TRBD2 is a possible D gene (5 bases). This CDR3 region has 16 residues. V lost 3 bases and J 1 base, leaving 13 bases between the germline ends. In nucleotides, the CDR3 is TGTGCCAGCAGTTTTTTCGTTTCGGGATCCTACAATGAGCAGTTCTTC. Residues: CASSFFVSGSYNEQFF.

The V gene is TRBV3-1, the J gene TRBJ2-1, with D possibly being TRBD1 (7 bases). V lost 5 bases to trimming and J lost 4 bases, with 21 bases between them. The CDR3 spans 17 residues. CDR1 is LGHDT, CDR2 YNNKEL, per germline (reference sequence). CDR3 sequence (DNA): TGTGCCAGCAGCGCTCGTCGGACAGGAGGGATATACAATGAGCAGTTCTTC. As protein: CASSARRTGGIYNEQFF.

The chain has TRBV12-3 or TRBV12-4 and TRBJ1-5; perhaps TRBD1 as D (5 bases). The V and J ends lost 6 bases and 7 bases respectively, with 10 bases between them. This CDR3 contains 12 residues. The CDR3 sequence is CASSETDQPQHF. The CDR3 nucleotides read TGTGCCAGCAGCGAGACAGACCAGCCCCAGCATTTT.

V usage is TRBV20-1 and J usage is TRBJ2-7; 7 bases match TRBD1. The V gene end was trimmed by 6 bases and the J gene end by 3 bases; junction bases not matched to a gene: 11. The germline V gene has CDR1 DFQATT and CDR2 SNEGSKA (reference sequence). The CDR3 consists of 14 residues. CDR3 sequence (DNA): TGCAGTGCCATCTTCGGTTCAGGGGGCTACGAGCAGTACTTC. It translates to CSAIFGSGGYEQYF.

A few counts support this clonotype. J is TRBJ1-2 and V is TRBV5-1, with 8 bases lining up with TRBD1. This CDR3 comprises 13 residues. Trimming cost V 7 bases and J 6 bases; bases outside gene matches: 8. Per the germline V gene, CDR1 is SGHRS and CDR2 is YFSETQ. CDR3 bases: TGCGCCAGCTCCGGACAGGGACATGATGGCTACACCTTC. Translation gives CASSGQGHDGYTF.

This clonotype was picked up many times. The CDR3 DNA reads TGTGCCAGCAGTCCCATAAGGACAGGGGGCGGCTACACCTTC. It translates to CASSPIRTGGGYTF. The V and J genes are TRBV7-2 and TRBJ1-2; 11 nucleotides agree with TRBD1. Trimming at V came to 6 bases and at J to 8 bases, leaving 8 bases not matched to a gene. The CDR3 consists of 14 residues. CDR1 SGHTA and CDR2 FQGNSA come from the germline V gene.